Below, 29 T cell receptor beta chains from the same sample are listed, as sequenced in a study of response to subunit inactivated influenza vaccine. TCRdb reprocessed the RT-PCR reads via MiXCR and lists one record per CDR3 protein. Found here are 600,000 to 700,000 distinct CDR3 sequences, 12% to 15% of them singletons; the top ten hold 7.5% to 8%. Sequencing was performed on PBMCs from blood, taken less than 15 days before vaccination. The source is a man between 45 and 60 years old who received an inactivated influenza vaccine.

The rearrangement uses TRBV7-2 and TRBJ2-6; no clear D gene. Per the germline V gene, CDR1 is SGHTA and CDR2 is FQGNSA. Trimming stripped 0 bases from V and 3 bases from J, with 12 bases between. This CDR3 region has 17 residues. CDR3 region: CASSLARRELGANVLTF. The CDR3 DNA sequence: TGTGCCAGCAGCTTAGCCCGTAGGGAACTTGGGGCCAACGTCCTGACTTTC.

The gene calls are TRBV7-9 and TRBJ2-7; 7 nucleotides line up with TRBD1. From germline, CDR1 is SEHNR and CDR2 FQNEAQ (reference sequence). CDR3 length: 14 amino acids. J lost 3 bases, V lost 1 base, and 3 bases had no gene match. CDR3 residues: CASSLDTGVYEQYF. In nucleotides, the CDR3 is TGTGCCAGCAGCTTAGATACAGGGGTCTACGAGCAGTACTTC.

This clonotype was counted many times. The chain carries TRBV20-1 and TRBJ2-7, with TRBD2 identical over 7 bases. CDR3 length: 15 amino acids. V lost 0 bases, J lost 4 bases, and 9 bases stayed unmatched. Germline V CDR1 and CDR2: DFQATT, SNEGSKA (reference sequence). The CDR3 loop reads CSARDGAGVWYEQYF. In DNA, the CDR3 is TGCAGTGCTAGAGATGGGGCGGGAGTCTGGTACGAGCAGTACTTC.

This clonotype turned up a few times. The V gene is TRBV5-1, the J gene TRBJ2-2; D possibly corresponds to TRBD1 (6 bases). V dropped 7 bases and J dropped 4 bases, with 8 bases sitting between them. The germline gives CDR1 SGHRS, CDR2 YFSETQ. The CDR3 is 12 amino acids. CDR3 sequence reads: CASQGSTGELFF. The CDR3 DNA reads as TGCGCCAGCCAGGGGAGCACCGGGGAGCTGTTTTTT.

The rearrangement joins TRBV12-3 or TRBV12-4 to TRBJ2-7; TRBD1 might be the D (5 bases). The CDR3 has 14 residues. The V end lost 2 bases, the J end lost 2 bases, and 10 bases lay between the germline ends. In DNA form, the CDR3 reads TGTGCCAGCAGTTTACAGGGAACCCCCTACGAGCAGTACTTC. As protein: CASSLQGTPYEQYF.

This clonotype was recorded a few times. This chain joins TRBV29-1 and TRBJ2-3; maybe TRBD2 (7 bases). Germline V gene data show CDR1 as SQVTM and CDR2 as ANQGSEA. The CDR3 spans 16 residues. Trimming removed 6 bases from V and 4 bases from J, with 23 bases in between. In DNA form, the CDR3 reads TGCAGCGTACAGGGAAGGGACGGGAGGTTGGCAGATACGCAGTATTTT. Amino acids: CSVQGRDGRLADTQYF.

This sequence joins TRBV2 and TRBJ2-2, with 9 nucleotides matching TRBD1. The CDR3 contains 19 residues. After removal of 1 base from V and 4 bases from J, the junction contained 13 bases not matched to a gene. In germline, CDR1 is SNHLY, CDR2 FYNNEI. The CDR3 region has the DNA TGTGCCAGCAGTGAAGAGGGCACAGGGGGCACGAGAGGCACCGGGGAGCTGTTTTTT. Its protein is CASSEEGTGGTRGTGELFF.

This clonotype was detected only a few times. This chain links TRBV27 with TRBJ1-4, with D hard to call. This CDR3 contains 14 residues. Germline V CDR1 and CDR2: MNHEY, SMNVEV (reference sequence). The ends were cut back, 1 base at V and 8 bases at J, with 11 bases in the middle. The CDR3 DNA sequence: TGTGCCAGCAGTTTATTGGGGAGTGAAGAAAAACTGTTTTTT. Its protein is CASSLLGSEEKLFF. Filled out from reference TRBV27 and TRBJ1-4, the complete variable domain reads EAQVTQNPRYLITVTGKKLTVTCSQNMNHEYMSWYRQDPGLGLRQIYYSMNVEVTDKGDVPEGYKVSRKEKRNFPLILESPSPNQTSLYFCASSLLGSEEKLFFGSGTQLSVL.

This clonotype was observed many times. The V call is TRBV9, the J call TRBJ2-1, with D perhaps being TRBD1 or TRBD2 (6 bases each). The CDR3 spans 15 residues. Germline assignment: CDR1 SGDLS and CDR2 YYNGEE. Between the trimmed V and J ends, which lost 0 bases and 0 bases, there was a span of 7 bases. CDR3 bases: TGTGCCAGCAGCGTAGGGGGGGCCTCCTACAATGAGCAGTTCTTC. Amino acids: CASSVGGASYNEQFF.

This clonotype was counted ten times or more. V gene TRBV20-1 combines with J gene TRBJ2-7, with 7 positions matching TRBD1. V was clipped by 3 bases and J by 3 bases; unmatched bases: 14. CDR1 and CDR2 from the germline V gene are DFQATT and SNEGSKA (reference sequence). The CDR3 sequence is 16 residues long. CDR3 nucleotides: TGCAGTGCTAGGGGCAACCGGGACAGAACCTTCTACGAGCAGTACTTC. It translates to CSARGNRDRTFYEQYF.

This clonotype was detected a few times. The chain uses TRBV6-2 or TRBV6-3 and TRBJ1-2; TRBD1 is a possible D gene (6 bases). V lost 5 bases, J lost 4 bases, and 14 bases lay in between. Germline V CDR1 and CDR2: MNHEY, SVGEGT. The CDR3 contains 14 residues. CDR3 DNA: TGTGCCAGCAGTGGCACAGGGATTCGCTATGGCTACACCTTC. Its translation: CASSGTGIRYGYTF.

This clonotype was observed a handful of times. The chain uses TRBV28 and TRBJ1-1; D may be TRBD1 (5 bases). CDR1 is MDHEN, CDR2 SYDVKM, per germline. V lost 6 bases and J 4 bases, leaving 12 bases between the germline ends. This CDR3 is 13 amino acids long. The CDR3 DNA sequence: TGTGCCAGCAGACAAACAGGATTCACTGAAGCTTTCTTT. Translation: CASRQTGFTEAFF.

The sample holds many counts of this clonotype. The J gene is TRBJ1-6, the V gene TRBV9; D uncertain. The germline CDR1 and CDR2 sequences are SGDLS and YYNGEE. V was trimmed by 4 bases and J by 5 bases, leaving 10 bases between them. The CDR3 length is 14 residues. CDR3 nucleotide sequence: TGTGCCAGCAGCACCCGGTGGAATAATTCACCCCTCCACTTT. Translated, it gives CASSTRWNNSPLHF.

A few counts support this clonotype. The chain has TRBV28 and TRBJ2-7; TRBD2 agrees at 9 bases. CDR3 length: 15 residues. J was trimmed by 0 bases and V by 4 bases; bases with no gene match: 4. Germline V gene lookup returns CDR1 MDHEN and CDR2 SYDVKM. CDR3 residues: CASSSHSGSSYEQYF. The CDR3 bases are TGTGCCAGCAGTTCGCATAGCGGGAGCTCCTACGAGCAGTACTTC.

This clonotype was picked up many times. The rearrangement joins TRBV12-3 or TRBV12-4 to TRBJ1-2; D uncertain. V gave up 3 bases and J gave up 4 bases, with 15 bases separating them. The CDR3 spans 15 residues. CDR3 loop: CASSLGSPILYGYTF. CDR3 in DNA: TGTGCCAGCAGTTTGGGCTCACCGATACTCTATGGCTACACCTTC.

The chain combines TRBV20-1 with TRBJ1-6; 8 nucleotides align to TRBD1. The ends lost 5 bases at V and 10 bases at J; junction bases unmatched: 7. Germline V gene sequence: CDR1 DFQATT, CDR2 SNEGSKA (reference sequence). The CDR3 sequence is 13 residues long. The CDR3 is CSASGTGRSPLHF. The CDR3 region has the DNA TGCAGTGCTTCCGGGACAGGCAGGTCACCCCTCCACTTT.

The chain uses TRBV21-1 and TRBJ2-7; the table assigns TRBD2, which was not confirmed against the DNA. TRBV21-1 is classified as a pseudogene. The CDR3 consists of 17 residues. CDR3 bases: TGTGCCAGCAGCTCCCGCCTAGACGGGACGCTGGCGTACGAGCAGTACTTC. This sequence encodes CASSSRLDGTLAYEQYF.

With respect to this clonotype: A much larger clone sits a single nucleotide away, making a read error possible. The chain recombines TRBV12-3 or TRBV12-4 with TRBJ1-1; D remains ambiguous. There are 11 residues in the CDR3. V lost 3 bases and J lost 3, with 2 bases in between. The CDR3 spells CASSFYTEAFF. CDR3 coding DNA: TGTGCCAGCAGTTTTTACACTGAAGCTTTCTTT.

This clonotype showed up just a few times. The chain joins TRBV5-6 to TRBJ2-7, with D perhaps matching TRBD1 or TRBD2 (5 bases each). The germline V gene has CDR1 SGHDT and CDR2 YYEEEE. The V end was cut by 6 bases, the J end by 3 bases, with 16 bases between. This CDR3 is built from 14 residues. This CDR3 reads CASTPWGNLYEQYF. Here the CDR3 DNA reads TGTGCCAGCACCCCTTGGGGGAATCTCTACGAGCAGTACTTC.

This clonotype showed up just a few times. V gene TRBV28 combines with J gene TRBJ1-3; D is perhaps TRBD1 (5 bases). Germline V lookup: CDR1 MDHEN, CDR2 SYDVKM. The CDR3 runs 15 residues. The V and J ends lost 2 bases and 3 bases respectively, with 11 bases between them. The CDR3 here is CASSLGTKYGNTIYF. DNA for the CDR3: TGTGCCAGCAGTTTAGGGACCAAGTATGGAAACACCATATATTTT.

A few counts support this clonotype. V and J are TRBV27 and TRBJ2-5; the match to TRBD2 covers 7 bases. The CDR3 has 16 residues. The germline CDR1 and CDR2 sequences are MNHEY and SMNVEV (reference sequence). V was clipped by 4 bases and J by 2 bases; unmatched bases: 10. The CDR3: CASSSERGFGQETQYF. CDR3 coding DNA: TGTGCCAGCAGTTCCGAGCGGGGATTCGGGCAAGAGACCCAGTACTTC.

The chain is built from TRBV20-1 and TRBJ2-5, with D possibly matching TRBD1 (6 bases). The V gene's germline CDR1 is DFQATT and CDR2 SNEGSKA (reference sequence). With 5 bases removed from V and 0 bases from J, the gap between germline ends came to 16 bases. The CDR3 extends over 15 amino acids. CDR3 amino acids: CSAPTGQLYQETQYF. The CDR3 region has the DNA TGCAGTGCTCCAACGGGACAATTGTACCAAGAGACCCAGTACTTC.

This clonotype was detected only a few times. The rearrangement links TRBV12-3 or TRBV12-4 to TRBJ2-2, with D unresolved. The CDR3 loop spans 13 amino acids. Deletions cut 6 bases from V and 4 bases from J, with 9 bases between. Written as DNA, the CDR3 is TGTGCCAGCAGAACAGAAGCCACCGGGGAGCTGTTTTTT. It is translated as CASRTEATGELFF.

This clonotype was found many times. The chain is built from TRBV12-3 or TRBV12-4 and TRBJ2-2; D may correspond to TRBD1 or TRBD2 (5 bases each). V dropped 6 bases and J dropped 6 bases, with 14 bases sitting between them. The CDR3 is 14 residues long. Here the CDR3 DNA reads TGTGCCAGCAGGACCGGAGAGGGGTCCGGGGAGCTGTTTTTT. This translates into CASRTGEGSGELFF.

The chain carries TRBV20-1 and TRBJ2-2; D perhaps matches TRBD2 (6 bases). V lost 6 bases and J lost 4, with 12 bases in between. Germline-derived CDR1 and CDR2 are DFQATT and SNEGSKA (reference sequence). This CDR3 spans 13 amino acids. The CDR3 DNA is TGCAGTGCCCTAACTAGCCTCACCGGGGAGCTGTTTTTT. This translates into CSALTSLTGELFF.

The table lists this clonotype with a few counts. The chain joins TRBV3-1 to TRBJ2-3; possible D gene TRBD2, 6 bases. In germline, CDR1 is LGHDT, CDR2 YNNKEL (reference sequence). The CDR3 is made up of 16 amino acids. V lost 0 bases and J 3 bases, leaving 13 bases between the germline ends. CDR3 in DNA: TGTGCCAGCAGCCAAGATCGGCTAGCGAGGACAGATACGCAGTATTTT. It codes for CASSQDRLARTDTQYF.

This chain uses TRBV12-3 or TRBV12-4 with TRBJ2-1; either TRBD1 or TRBD2 may supply D (5 bases each). Trimming cost V 7 bases and J 7 bases, with 14 bases left between them. The CDR3 is 13 residues long. The CDR3 here is CASMGVGVNEQFF. Here the CDR3 DNA reads TGTGCCAGCATGGGGGTAGGGGTAAATGAGCAGTTCTTC.

The gene calls are TRBV18 and TRBJ1-1, with D perhaps matching TRBD1 (5 bases). Germline V gene data show CDR1 as KGHSH and CDR2 as LQKENI. The CDR3 is 14 residues long. Trimming shortened V by 3 bases and J by 4 bases, and 12 bases separated the two germline ends. DNA for the CDR3: TGTGCCAGCTCACCGGGCGACGGGGGCACTGAAGCTTTCTTT. Its protein is CASSPGDGGTEAFF.

The chain is built from TRBV15 and TRBJ1-2, with D unclear. This CDR3 is built from 17 residues. The germline V gene has CDR1 LNHNV and CDR2 YYDKDF (reference sequence). Between the trimmed V and J ends, which lost 0 bases and 0 bases, there was a span of 14 bases. The CDR3 DNA is TGTGCCACCAGCAGAGATCCGATGAGGGCATCTAACTATGGCTACACCTTC. This gives the protein CATSRDPMRASNYGYTF.